The next 10 T cell receptor beta chains were all read from a single sample in a study of graft-versus-host responses after intestinal transplantation. The protocol was immunoSEQ multiplex PCR, while the TCRdb copy is restricted to in-frame clones and leaves out a portion. Among about 9,200 clones, under 95% were seen once, and the ten largest hold roughly 2.5%. The specimen was PBMCs, collected approximately 46 days after intestinal transplant. These TCRs come from a human patient who received an intestinal transplant, so some T cells may come from the graft donor.

The V and J genes are TRBV29-1 and TRBJ2-1, with 14 positions matching TRBD2. The CDR3 has 16 residues. V gave up 6 bases and J gave up 9 bases; unmatched junction bases: 13. The V gene's germline CDR1 is SQVTM and CDR2 ANQGSEA. CDR3 in DNA: TGCAGCGTACCACCGGGACTAGCGGGGGACGGGGGTGAGCAGTTCTTC. Protein: CSVPPGLAGDGGEQFF.

The rearrangement uses TRBV15 and TRBJ1-1; a weak D match, TRBD1 (5 bases). The ends were cut back, 1 base at V and 5 bases at J, with 8 bases in the middle. The V gene's germline CDR1 is LNHNV and CDR2 YYDKDF (reference sequence). The CDR3 loop spans 13 amino acids. CDR3 bases: TGTGCCACCAGCAGAGGAAAGGGGACTGAAGCTTTCTTT. The encoded protein is CATSRGKGTEAFF.

This chain joins TRBV19 and TRBJ2-7; TRBD1 or TRBD2 may be the D gene (7 bases each). Germline CDR1 is LNHDA and CDR2 is SQIVND (reference sequence). The CDR3 is 14 amino acids. With 6 bases removed from V and 4 bases from J, the gap between germline ends came to 16 bases. The CDR3 here is CASSSGGGSYEQYF. The DNA for the CDR3 is TGTGCCAGTAGCTCAGGGGGGGGCAGTTACGAGCAGTACTTC.

The chain carries TRBV27 and TRBJ2-1; D ambiguous. The V gene lost 3 bases and the J gene lost 9 bases, with 12 bases spanning the gap. CDR3 length equals 13 residues. CDR1 and CDR2 (germline): MNHEY, SMNVEV (reference sequence). CDR3 in amino acids: CASSLFGSSEQFF. In nucleotides, the CDR3 is TGTGCCAGCAGTTTGTTCGGTAGCTCTGAGCAGTTCTTC.

The chain carries TRBV6-1 and TRBJ2-1, with 9 bases fitting TRBD2. The V and J ends lost 11 bases and 5 bases, in that order; junction bases with no gene match: 13. Germline V lookup: CDR1 MNHNS, CDR2 SASEGT. CDR3 length equals 15 residues. CDR3 protein: CAGRGASGTNNEQFF. In DNA, the CDR3 is TGTGCCGGCCGCGGGGCTAGCGGGACGAACAATGAGCAGTTCTTC.

This clone was counted a few times. V and J are TRBV19 and TRBJ2-3; tentatively, D is TRBD1 or TRBD2 (5 bases each). The V end lost 4 bases, the J end lost 0 bases, and 11 bases lay between the germline ends. Germline-derived CDR1 and CDR2 are LNHDA and SQIVND (reference sequence). The CDR3 has 15 residues. CDR3 sequence: CASSTGTASTDTQYF. The CDR3, as DNA: TGTGCCAGTAGTACCGGGACCGCGAGCACAGATACGCAGTATTTT.

The rearrangement uses TRBV2 and TRBJ1-1; maybe TRBD1 (5 bases). The CDR3 contains 13 residues. Germline CDR1 SNHLY, CDR2 FYNNEI. V was trimmed by 11 bases and J by 0 bases, leaving 13 bases between them. The CDR3 sequence: CAGGLGLNTEAFF. The DNA for the CDR3 is TGTGCCGGAGGACTGGGACTGAACACTGAAGCTTTCTTT.

This clone was observed a handful of times. The DNA for the CDR3 is TGTGCCAGTAGTATCGGACAAAACACCATATATTTT. Translation: CASSIGQNTIYF. The chain joins TRBV19 to TRBJ1-3, with a weak D call TRBD1 (5 bases). The V and J ends lost 3 bases and 6 bases respectively, with 6 bases between them. The CDR3 is 12 residues long. From germline, CDR1 is LNHDA and CDR2 SQIVND (reference sequence).

The chain has TRBV19 and TRBJ2-3; D is perhaps TRBD2 (6 bases). The germline V gene has CDR1 LNHDA and CDR2 SQIVND (reference sequence). The CDR3 runs to 15 residues. The V and J ends lost 2 bases and 2 bases respectively, with 11 bases between them. The DNA for the CDR3 is TGTGCCAGTAGTATATACGCGGGACCCACAGATACGCAGTATTTT. Amino acid sequence: CASSIYAGPTDTQYF. The full variable domain, completed using reference TRBV19 and TRBJ2-3, is DGGITQSPKYLFRKEGQNVTLSCEQNLNHDAMYWYRQDPGQGLRLIYYSQIVNDFQKGDIAEGYSVSREKKESFPLTVTSAQKNPTAFYLCASSIYAGPTDTQYFGPGTRLTVL.

The CDR3: CASSLEGDRRNYGYTF. In DNA form, the CDR3 reads TGTGCCAGCAGCTTAGAAGGGGACAGAAGGAACTATGGCTACACCTTC. V and J are TRBV7-9 and TRBJ1-2, with 7 nucleotides matching TRBD1. The ends lost 1 base at V and 2 bases at J; junction bases unmatched: 7. Germline lookup yields CDR1 SEHNR and CDR2 FQNEAQ (reference sequence). The CDR3 runs 16 residues. Combining the CDR3 with reference TRBV7-9 and TRBJ1-2 gives the whole variable domain DTGVSQNPRHKITKRGQNVTFRCDPISEHNRLYWYRQTLGQGPEFLTYFQNEAQLEKSRLLSDRFSAERPKGSFSTLEIQRTEQGDSAMYLCASSLEGDRRNYGYTFGSGTRLTVV.